This TCR beta chain originates from a study of Ad26.COV2.S vaccination and SARS-CoV-2 variants. Measured with immunoSEQ multiplex PCR; TCRdb has only the in-frame clones, and not every one. This table holds about 350,000 clones, approximately 90% found once. A note on this clone: Its target is not known.

The CDR3 is 14 amino acids. Germline trimming cut 4 bases from V and 6 bases from J; bases unmatched to any gene: 4. In germline, CDR1 is LNHDA, CDR2 SQIVND (reference sequence). Regarding the study as a whole: Greater spike-specific TCR breadth was seen in vaccine recipients than in placebo recipients. Across vaccine and placebo recipients, the breadth of non-spike TCRs was similar. Spike-specific CD8+ and CD4+ T cell responses reportedly showed substantial breadth after vaccination. Breadth and depth estimates from TCRs may understate total T cell responses.

The specimen was peripheral blood, collected after recovery from COVID-19. The gene calls are TRBV19 and TRBJ1-4, with TRBD1 matching over 8 bases. The TCR was taken from a human donor who had recovered from COVID-19. The CDR3 spells CASSTQGVDEKLFF. The CDR3 DNA reads as TGTGCCAGTAGTACACAGGGGGTTGATGAAAAACTGTTTTTT.